This T cell receptor (beta chain) was obtained from a study of T cells in Graves' hyperthyroidism and ophthalmopathy. Authors of the study amplified TCR beta CDR3 regions from RNA transcripts. Carried out on the TCR CDR3, a first-round RT-PCR used the HTBI primer set. Using its own MiXCR run on the multiplex PCR reads, TCRdb lists one record per CDR3 protein. Of roughly 130,000 distinct CDR3 sequences listed, 22% are singletons. Exclusion criteria comprised uncontrolled infection, other autoimmune disease, pregnancy or lactation. Thyroid ultrasound and orbital computed tomography, with clinical symptoms and serum thyroxine and TRAb, informed diagnoses. Overall study findings and caveats: Also found in blood were most expanded thyroid clonotypes above 0.001. Ophthalmopathy cases were set apart from stable hyperthyroidism by a 13 V-J model.

This clonotype was seen at least ten times. Its antigen is undetermined. The CDR3 is 17 residues long. The ends lost 4 bases at V and 6 bases at J; junction bases unmatched: 16. Germline V gives CDR1 DFQATT, CDR2 SNEGSKA (reference sequence). The source is a woman aged 50 to 60 with Graves' hyperthyroidism that later progressed to Graves' ophthalmopathy. The sequencing input was blood. The genes are TRBV20-1 and TRBJ2-1; 9 positions match TRBD2. As DNA, the CDR3 is TGCAGTGCTACTCGTGGCCTGGGACTAGCTCACCCCAATGAGCAGTTCTTC. Protein sequence: CSATRGLGLAHPNEQFF.